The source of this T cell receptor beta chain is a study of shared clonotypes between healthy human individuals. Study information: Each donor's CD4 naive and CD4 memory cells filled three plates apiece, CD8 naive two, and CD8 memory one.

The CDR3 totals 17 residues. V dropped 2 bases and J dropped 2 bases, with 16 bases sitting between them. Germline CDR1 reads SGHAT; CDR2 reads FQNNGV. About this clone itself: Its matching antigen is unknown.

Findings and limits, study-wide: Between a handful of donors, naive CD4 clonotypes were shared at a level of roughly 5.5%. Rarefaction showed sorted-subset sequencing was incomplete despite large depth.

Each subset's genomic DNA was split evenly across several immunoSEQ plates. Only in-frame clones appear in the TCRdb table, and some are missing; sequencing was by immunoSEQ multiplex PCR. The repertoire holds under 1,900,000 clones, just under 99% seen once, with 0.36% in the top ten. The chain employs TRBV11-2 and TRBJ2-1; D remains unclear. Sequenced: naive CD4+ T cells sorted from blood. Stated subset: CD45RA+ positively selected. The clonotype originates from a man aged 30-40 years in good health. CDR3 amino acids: CASSLRVWRRTYNEQFF. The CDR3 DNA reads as TGTGCCAGCAGCTTACGGGTTTGGCGGCGAACCTACAATGAGCAGTTCTTC.